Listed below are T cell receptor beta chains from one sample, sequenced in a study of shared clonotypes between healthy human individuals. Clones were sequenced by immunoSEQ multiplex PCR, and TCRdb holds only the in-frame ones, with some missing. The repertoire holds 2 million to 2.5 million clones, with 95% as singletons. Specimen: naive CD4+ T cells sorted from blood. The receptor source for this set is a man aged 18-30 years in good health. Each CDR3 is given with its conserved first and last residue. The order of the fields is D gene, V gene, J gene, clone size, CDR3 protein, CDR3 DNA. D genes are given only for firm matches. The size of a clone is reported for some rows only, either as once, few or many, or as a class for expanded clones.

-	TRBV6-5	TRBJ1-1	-	CATRRGLEAFF	TGTGCCACGAGACGCGGGCTCGAAGCTTTCTTT
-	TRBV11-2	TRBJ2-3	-	CASSSGTDNTQYF	TGTGCCAGCAGCTCAGGTACCGACAATACGCAGTATTTT
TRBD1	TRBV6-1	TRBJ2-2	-	CASSGTGFGTGELFF	TGTGCCAGCAGTGGGACAGGGTTCGGCACCGGGGAGCTGTTTTTT
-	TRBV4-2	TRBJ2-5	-	CASSHDRRPETQYF	TGTGCCAGCAGCCATGATAGGCGGCCAGAGACCCAGTACTTC
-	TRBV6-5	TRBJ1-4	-	CASTRTPNEKLFF	TGTGCCAGCACAAGGACACCGAATGAAAAACTGTTTTTT
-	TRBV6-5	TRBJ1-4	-	CASSRKTAGEKLFF	TGTGCCAGCAGTAGGAAGACCGCGGGGGAAAAACTGTTTTTT
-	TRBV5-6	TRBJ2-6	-	CASSRLQGAGANVLTF	TGTGCCAGCAGCCGCCTACAGGGTGCCGGGGCCAACGTCCTGACTTTC
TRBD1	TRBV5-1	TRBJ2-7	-	CASSLRTGDGYEQYF	TGCGCCAGCAGCTTACGGACAGGGGACGGATACGAGCAGTACTTC
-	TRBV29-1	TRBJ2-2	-	CSVDVGNTGELFF	TGCAGCGTTGACGTCGGGAACACCGGGGAGCTGTTTTTT
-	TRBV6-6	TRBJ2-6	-	CASSYSTVSGANVLTF	TGTGCCAGCAGTTACTCGACGGTGTCTGGGGCCAACGTCCTGACTTTC
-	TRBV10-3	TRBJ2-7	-	CAISESSSRIDEQYF	TGTGCCATCAGTGAGTCCTCCTCCCGGATCGACGAGCAGTACTTC
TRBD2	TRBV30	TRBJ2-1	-	CAWSVRLAGLNEQFF	TGTGCCTGGAGTGTACGCCTAGCGGGGCTAAATGAGCAGTTCTTC
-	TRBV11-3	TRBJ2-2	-	CASSSVGELFF	TGTGCCAGCAGCTCCGTCGGGGAGCTGTTTTTT
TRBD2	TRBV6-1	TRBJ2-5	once	CASRTSGRGQETQYF	TGTGCCAGCAGGACTAGCGGGAGGGGGCAAGAGACCCAGTACTTC
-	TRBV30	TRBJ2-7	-	CAWSPRASSYEQYF	TGTGCCTGGAGTCCCAGGGCGAGCTCCTACGAGCAGTACTTC
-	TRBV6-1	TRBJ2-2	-	CASSEKLGTGELFF	TGTGCCAGCAGTGAAAAGCTGGGGACCGGGGAGCTGTTTTTT